What follows are 9 T cell receptor beta chains derived from one specimen sequenced in a study of CD8 T cells in ankylosing spondylitis. TCRdb called the 5' RACE reads again in MiXCR, with one record for every CDR3 protein. The sample consists of 150,000 to 200,000 distinct CDR3 sequences, 15% to 20% of them appearing once. Sequences were obtained from blood, either unsorted or a sorted T cell fraction (not recorded which). Source of these receptors: a male donor aged 5 to 29 with ankylosing spondylitis or in good health (not recorded which).

This clonotype was recorded only once. V and J are TRBV12-3 or TRBV12-4 and TRBJ1-6; tentative D call: TRBD1 (6 bases). CDR3 length: 14 residues. Trimming stripped 5 bases from V and 9 bases from J, with 14 bases between. The CDR3 DNA follows: TGTGCCAGCAGTCCTACAGGGCCGCGTTCACCCCTCCACTTT. Its protein is CASSPTGPRSPLHF.

The J gene is TRBJ2-6, the V gene TRBV18; D is unclear. There are 15 residues in the CDR3. V dropped 3 bases and J dropped 2 bases, with 8 bases sitting between them. Germline V gives CDR1 KGHSH, CDR2 LQKENI. Here the CDR3 DNA reads TGTGCCAGCTCACCCGTTAAGGCTGGGGCCAACGTCCTGACTTTC. It yields the protein CASSPVKAGANVLTF.

This clonotype was found many times. V usage is TRBV27 and J usage is TRBJ2-5; maybe TRBD2 (6 bases). CDR1 is MNHEY, CDR2 SMNVEV, per germline (reference sequence). The V and J ends lost 6 bases and 7 bases respectively, with 12 bases between them. This CDR3 comprises 12 residues. CDR3 DNA sequence: TGTGCCAGCAGGGGTAACGGGGGGACCCAGTACTTC. Protein sequence: CASRGNGGTQYF.

This clonotype was counted ten times or more. This sequence joins TRBV5-1 and TRBJ2-2; no firm D call. This CDR3 comprises 11 residues. Between the trimmed V and J ends, which lost 6 bases and 6 bases, there was a span of 6 bases. CDR1 SGHRS and CDR2 YFSETQ come from the germline V gene. CDR3 bases: TGCGCCAGCACCCGCTCCGGGGAGCTGTTTTTT. The encoded protein is CASTRSGELFF.

The gene calls are TRBV9 and TRBJ2-3; D not certain. This CDR3 comprises 14 residues. CDR1 SGDLS and CDR2 YYNGEE come from the germline V gene. V was clipped by 3 bases and J by 2 bases, with 10 bases between them. As DNA, the CDR3 is TGTGCCAGCAGCGCAGATCGAGACACAGATACGCAGTATTTT. This encodes CASSADRDTDTQYF. Filled out from reference TRBV9 and TRBJ2-3, the complete variable domain reads DSGVTQTPKHLITATGQRVTLRCSPRSGDLSVYWYQQSLDQGLQFLIQYYNGEERAKGNILERFSAQQFPDLHSELNLSSLELGDSALYFCASSADRDTDTQYFGPGTRLTVL.

This clonotype has ten or more counts. The J gene is TRBJ1-2, the V gene TRBV5-1; 9 positions match TRBD1. Germline V gene sequence: CDR1 SGHRS, CDR2 YFSETQ. V lost 0 bases to trimming and J lost 4 bases; unmatched junction nucleotides: 7. This CDR3 contains 16 residues. The CDR3 region is CASSLETGGNFYGYTF. DNA for the CDR3: TGCGCCAGCAGCTTGGAGACAGGGGGAAACTTCTATGGCTACACCTTC. The variable domain in full, completed from reference TRBV5-1 and TRBJ1-2, reads KAGVTQTPRYLIKTRGQQVTLSCSPISGHRSVSWYQQTPGQGLQFLFEYFSETQRNKGNFPGRFSGRQFSNSRSEMNVSTLELGDSALYLCASSLETGGNFYGYTFGSGTRLTVV.

At least ten counts were recorded for this clonotype. V usage is TRBV5-1 and J usage is TRBJ2-7; no firm D call. The CDR3 totals 16 residues. V gave up 0 bases and J gave up 6 bases, with 19 bases separating them. CDR1 and CDR2 (germline): SGHRS, YFSETQ. CDR3 in DNA: TGCGCCAGCAGCTTGGTTAGGGCCAGTTCAGCGAGCGAGCAGTACTTC. This encodes CASSLVRASSASEQYF. The whole variable domain, remainder taken from reference TRBV5-1 and TRBJ2-7, is KAGVTQTPRYLIKTRGQQVTLSCSPISGHRSVSWYQQTPGQGLQFLFEYFSETQRNKGNFPGRFSGRQFSNSRSEMNVSTLELGDSALYLCASSLVRASSASEQYFGPGTRLTVT.

This clonotype was picked up many times. The rearrangement joins TRBV7-6 to TRBJ2-1, with D unresolved. The CDR3 runs 14 residues. Trimming stripped 5 bases from V and 0 bases from J, with 8 bases between. The germline CDR1 and CDR2 sequences are SGHVS and FNYEAQ. The CDR3 region is CASSPRSSYNEQFF. CDR3 sequence (DNA): TGTGCCAGCAGCCCCCGTAGCTCCTACAATGAGCAGTTCTTC.

The chain carries TRBV29-1 and TRBJ2-3, with D possibly called TRBD1 or TRBD2 (5 bases each). The CDR3 runs 14 residues. V shed 5 bases and J shed 4 bases, with 16 bases lying between them. From germline, CDR1 is SQVTM and CDR2 ANQGSEA. The DNA for the CDR3 is TGCAGCGTTCGGATGGGGGTTGGGGCAGATACGCAGTATTTT. Protein sequence: CSVRMGVGADTQYF.